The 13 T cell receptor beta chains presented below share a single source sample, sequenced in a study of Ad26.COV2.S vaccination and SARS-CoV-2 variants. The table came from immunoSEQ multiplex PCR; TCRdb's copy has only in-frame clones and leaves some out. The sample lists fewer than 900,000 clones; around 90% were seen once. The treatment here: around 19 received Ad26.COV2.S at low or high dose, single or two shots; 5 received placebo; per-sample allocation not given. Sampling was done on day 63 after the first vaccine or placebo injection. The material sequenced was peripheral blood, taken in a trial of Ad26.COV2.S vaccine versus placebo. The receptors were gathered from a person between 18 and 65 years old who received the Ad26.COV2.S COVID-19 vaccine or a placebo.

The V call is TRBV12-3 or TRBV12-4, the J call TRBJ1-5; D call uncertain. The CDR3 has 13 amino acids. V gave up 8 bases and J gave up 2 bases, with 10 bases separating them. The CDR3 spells CASRRSGNQPQHF. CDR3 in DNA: TGTGCCAGCCGACGTTCCGGCAATCAGCCCCAGCATTTT.

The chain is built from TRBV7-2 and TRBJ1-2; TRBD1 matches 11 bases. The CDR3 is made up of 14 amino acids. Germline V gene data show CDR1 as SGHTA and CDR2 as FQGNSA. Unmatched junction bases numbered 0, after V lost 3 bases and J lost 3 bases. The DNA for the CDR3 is TGTGCCAGCAGCTTGGGACAGGGGGACTATGGCTACACCTTC. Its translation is CASSLGQGDYGYTF.

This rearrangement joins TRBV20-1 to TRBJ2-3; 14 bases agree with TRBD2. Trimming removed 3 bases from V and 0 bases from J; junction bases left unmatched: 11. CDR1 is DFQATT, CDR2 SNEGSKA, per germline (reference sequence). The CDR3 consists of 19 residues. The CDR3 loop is CSASGASTSGGVSTDTQYF. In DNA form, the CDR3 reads TGCAGTGCTAGTGGTGCATCGACTAGCGGGGGGGTTAGCACAGATACGCAGTATTTT.

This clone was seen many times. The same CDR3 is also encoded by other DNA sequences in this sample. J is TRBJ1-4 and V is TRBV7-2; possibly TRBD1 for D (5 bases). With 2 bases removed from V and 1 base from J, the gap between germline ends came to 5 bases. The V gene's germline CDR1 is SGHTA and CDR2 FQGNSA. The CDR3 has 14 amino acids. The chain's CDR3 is CASSLRGTNEKLFF. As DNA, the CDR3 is TGTGCCAGCAGCTTAAGGGGAACTAATGAAAAACTGTTTTTT.

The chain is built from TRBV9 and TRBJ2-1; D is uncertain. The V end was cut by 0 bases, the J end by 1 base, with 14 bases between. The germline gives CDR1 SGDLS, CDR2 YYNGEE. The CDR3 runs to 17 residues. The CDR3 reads CASSVDGTRASYNEQFF. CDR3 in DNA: TGTGCCAGCAGCGTAGATGGAACCCGGGCTTCCTACAATGAGCAGTTCTTC.

The CDR3 bases are TGTGCCAGCAGCTTAGCGATAGCGGGACCCACAGATACGCAGTATTTT. Its translation: CASSLAIAGPTDTQYF. The chain joins TRBV7-9 to TRBJ2-3; TRBD2 matches 8 bases. The germline CDR1 and CDR2 sequences are SEHNR and FQNEAQ (reference sequence). The CDR3 is 16 amino acids. V was pared by 0 bases and J by 2 bases, with 4 bases of the junction left unmatched.

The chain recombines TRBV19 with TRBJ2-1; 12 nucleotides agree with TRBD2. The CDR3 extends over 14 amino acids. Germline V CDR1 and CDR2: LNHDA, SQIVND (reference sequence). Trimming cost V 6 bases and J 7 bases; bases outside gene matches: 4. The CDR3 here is CASRLAGGPNEQFF. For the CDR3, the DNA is TGTGCCAGTAGACTAGCGGGGGGACCAAATGAGCAGTTCTTC.

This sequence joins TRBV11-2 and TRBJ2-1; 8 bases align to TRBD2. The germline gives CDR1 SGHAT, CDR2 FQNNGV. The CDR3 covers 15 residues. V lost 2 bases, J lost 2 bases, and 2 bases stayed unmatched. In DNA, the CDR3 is TGTGCCAGCAGCTTATTTAGCGGGACCTACAATGAGCAGTTCTTC. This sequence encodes CASSLFSGTYNEQFF.

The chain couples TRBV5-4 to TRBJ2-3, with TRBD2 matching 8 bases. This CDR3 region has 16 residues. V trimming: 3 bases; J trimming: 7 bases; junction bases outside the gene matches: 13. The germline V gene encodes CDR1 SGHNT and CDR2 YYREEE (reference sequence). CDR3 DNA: TGTGCCAGCAGCTCTGATGTAGCGGGGACCCCGTATACGCAGTATTTT. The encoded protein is CASSSDVAGTPYTQYF.

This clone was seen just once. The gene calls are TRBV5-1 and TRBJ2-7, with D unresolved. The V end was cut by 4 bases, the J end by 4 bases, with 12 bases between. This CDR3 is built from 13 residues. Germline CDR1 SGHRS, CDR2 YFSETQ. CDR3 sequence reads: CASSPDNTYEQYF. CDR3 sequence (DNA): TGCGCCAGCAGCCCAGACAACACTTACGAGCAGTACTTC.

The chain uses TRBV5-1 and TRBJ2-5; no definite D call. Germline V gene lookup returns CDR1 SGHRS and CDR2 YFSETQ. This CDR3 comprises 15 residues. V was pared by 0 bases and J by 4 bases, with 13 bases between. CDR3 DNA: TGCGCCAGCAGCTTGGACCCCGGCCCGGGAGAGACCCAGTACTTC. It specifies CASSLDPGPGETQYF.

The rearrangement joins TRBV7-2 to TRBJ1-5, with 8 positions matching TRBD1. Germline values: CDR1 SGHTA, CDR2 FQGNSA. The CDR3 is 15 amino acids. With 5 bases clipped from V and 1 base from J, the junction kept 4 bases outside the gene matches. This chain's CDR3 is CASSTGQGSNQPQHF. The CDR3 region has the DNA TGTGCCAGCAGCACAGGACAGGGCAGCAATCAGCCCCAGCATTTT. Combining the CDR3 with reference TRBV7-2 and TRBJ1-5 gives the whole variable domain GAGVSQSPSNKVTEKGKDVELRCDPISGHTALYWYRQSLGQGLEFLIYFQGNSAPDKSGLPSDRFSAERTGGSVSTLTIQRTQQEDSAVYLCASSTGQGSNQPQHFGDGTRLSIL.

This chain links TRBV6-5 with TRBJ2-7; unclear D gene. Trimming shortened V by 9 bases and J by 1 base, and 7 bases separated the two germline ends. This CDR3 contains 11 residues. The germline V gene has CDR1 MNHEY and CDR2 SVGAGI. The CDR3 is CASGQSYEQYF. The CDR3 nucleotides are TGTGCCAGTGGCCAATCCTACGAGCAGTACTTC.